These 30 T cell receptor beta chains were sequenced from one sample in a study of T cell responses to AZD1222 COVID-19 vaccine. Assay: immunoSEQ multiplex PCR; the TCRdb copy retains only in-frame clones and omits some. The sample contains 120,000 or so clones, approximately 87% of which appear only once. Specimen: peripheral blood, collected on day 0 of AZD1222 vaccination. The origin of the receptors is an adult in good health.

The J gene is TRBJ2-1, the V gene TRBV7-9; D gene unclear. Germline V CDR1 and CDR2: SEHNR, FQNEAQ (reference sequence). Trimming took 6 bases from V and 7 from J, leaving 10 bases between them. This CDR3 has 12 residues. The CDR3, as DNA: TGTGCCAGCAGGCCGGCCGGGAATGAGCAGTTCTTC. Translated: CASRPAGNEQFF.

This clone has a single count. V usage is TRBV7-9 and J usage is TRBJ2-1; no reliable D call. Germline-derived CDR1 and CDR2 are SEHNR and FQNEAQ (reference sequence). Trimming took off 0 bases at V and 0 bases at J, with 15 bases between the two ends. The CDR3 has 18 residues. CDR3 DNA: TGTGCCAGCAGCTTAGCGCGAAAAGGCGAGTCCTCCTACAATGAGCAGTTCTTC. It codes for CASSLARKGESSYNEQFF.

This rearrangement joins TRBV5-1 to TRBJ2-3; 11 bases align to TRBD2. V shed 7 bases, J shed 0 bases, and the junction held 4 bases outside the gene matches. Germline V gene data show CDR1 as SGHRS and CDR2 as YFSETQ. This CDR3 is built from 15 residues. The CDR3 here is CASGRTSGSTDTQYF. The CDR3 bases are TGCGCCAGCGGCCGGACTAGCGGGAGCACAGATACGCAGTATTTT.

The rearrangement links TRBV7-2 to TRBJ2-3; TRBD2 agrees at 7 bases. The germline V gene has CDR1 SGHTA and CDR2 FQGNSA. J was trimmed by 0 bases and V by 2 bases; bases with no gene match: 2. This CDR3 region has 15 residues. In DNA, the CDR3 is TGTGCCAGCAGCTTAATGACTAGCAGCACAGATACGCAGTATTTT. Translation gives CASSLMTSSTDTQYF.

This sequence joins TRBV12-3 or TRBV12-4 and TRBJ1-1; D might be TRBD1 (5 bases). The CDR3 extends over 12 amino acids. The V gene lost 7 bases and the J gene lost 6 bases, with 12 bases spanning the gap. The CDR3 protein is CASTFGAPEAFF. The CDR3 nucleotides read TGTGCCAGCACATTCGGGGCCCCTGAAGCTTTCTTT.

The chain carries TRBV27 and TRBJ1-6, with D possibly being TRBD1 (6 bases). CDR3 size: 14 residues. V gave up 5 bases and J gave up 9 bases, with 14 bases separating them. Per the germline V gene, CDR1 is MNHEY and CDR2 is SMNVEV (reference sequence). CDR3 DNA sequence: TGTGCCAGCAGTAAGGGGGGTTTGGGTTCACCCCTCCACTTT. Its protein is CASSKGGLGSPLHF.

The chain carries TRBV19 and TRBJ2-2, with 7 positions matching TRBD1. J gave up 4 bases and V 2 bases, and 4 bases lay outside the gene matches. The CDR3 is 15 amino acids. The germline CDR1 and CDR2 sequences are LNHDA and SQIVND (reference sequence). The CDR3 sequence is CASSILQGFTGELFF. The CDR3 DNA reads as TGTGCCAGTAGTATATTACAGGGGTTCACCGGGGAGCTGTTTTTT.

The CDR3 DNA is TGTGCCAGCAGCTATCGGACTAGCGGTGGGGGCACAGATACGCAGTATTTT. This encodes CASSYRTSGGGTDTQYF. This rearrangement joins TRBV7-8 to TRBJ2-3, with 10 bases aligning to TRBD2. Germline loops: CDR1 SGHVS, CDR2 FQNEAQ. The junction had 8 bases not matched to a gene; V was cut back by 4 bases and J by 1 base. The CDR3 is 17 amino acids.

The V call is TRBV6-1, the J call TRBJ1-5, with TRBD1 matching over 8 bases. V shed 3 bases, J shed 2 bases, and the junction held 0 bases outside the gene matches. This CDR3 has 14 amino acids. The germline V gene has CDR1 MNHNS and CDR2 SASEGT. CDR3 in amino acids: CASSEDRGNQPQHF. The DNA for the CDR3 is TGTGCCAGCAGTGAGGACAGGGGCAATCAGCCCCAGCATTTT.

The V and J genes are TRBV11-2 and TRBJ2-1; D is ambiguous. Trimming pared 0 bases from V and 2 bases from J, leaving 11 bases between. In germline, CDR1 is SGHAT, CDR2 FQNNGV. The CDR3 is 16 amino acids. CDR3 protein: CASSLDSLGPYNEQFF. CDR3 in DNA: TGTGCCAGCAGCTTAGACAGTCTGGGCCCCTACAATGAGCAGTTCTTC.

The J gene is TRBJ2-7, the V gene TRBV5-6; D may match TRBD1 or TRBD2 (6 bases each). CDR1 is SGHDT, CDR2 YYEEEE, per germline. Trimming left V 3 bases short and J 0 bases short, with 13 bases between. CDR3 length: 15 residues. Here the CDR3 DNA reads TGTGCCAGCAGCTCTCAAGGGGGGAGCTCCTACGAGCAGTACTTC. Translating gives CASSSQGGSSYEQYF. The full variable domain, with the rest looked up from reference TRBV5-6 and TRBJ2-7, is DAGVTQSPTHLIKTRGQQVTLRCSPKSGHDTVSWYQQALGQGPQFIFQYYEEEERQRGNFPDRFSGHQFPNYSSELNVNALLLGDSALYLCASSSQGGSSYEQYFGPGTRLTVT.

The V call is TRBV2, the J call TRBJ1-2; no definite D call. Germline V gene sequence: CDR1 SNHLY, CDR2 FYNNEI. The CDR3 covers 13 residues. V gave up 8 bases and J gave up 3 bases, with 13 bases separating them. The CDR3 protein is CASGLGSDYGYTF. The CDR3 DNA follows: TGTGCCAGCGGGTTGGGGTCGGACTATGGCTACACCTTC.

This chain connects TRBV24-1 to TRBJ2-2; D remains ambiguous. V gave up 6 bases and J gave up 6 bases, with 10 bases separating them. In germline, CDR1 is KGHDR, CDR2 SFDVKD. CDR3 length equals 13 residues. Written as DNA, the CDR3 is TGTGCCACCAGTCCTCCCCTTGCCGGGGAGCTGTTTTTT. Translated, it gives CATSPPLAGELFF.

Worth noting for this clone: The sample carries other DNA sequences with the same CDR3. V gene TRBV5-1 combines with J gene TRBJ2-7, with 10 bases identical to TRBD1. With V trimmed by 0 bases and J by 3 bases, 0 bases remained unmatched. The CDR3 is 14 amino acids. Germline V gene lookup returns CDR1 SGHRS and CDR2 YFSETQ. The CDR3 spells CASSLGTGGYEQYF. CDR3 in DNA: TGCGCCAGCAGCTTGGGGACAGGGGGCTACGAGCAGTACTTC.

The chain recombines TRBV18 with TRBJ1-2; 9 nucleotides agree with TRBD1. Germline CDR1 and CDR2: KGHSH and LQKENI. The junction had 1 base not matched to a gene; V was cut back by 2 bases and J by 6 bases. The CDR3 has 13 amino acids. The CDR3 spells CASSPGDRDGYTF. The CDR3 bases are TGTGCCAGCTCACCAGGGGACAGGGATGGCTACACCTTC.

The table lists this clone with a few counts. CDR3 sequence: CASSLGSEAFF. CDR3 bases: TGCGCCAGCAGCCTAGGCAGTGAAGCTTTCTTT. V is TRBV4-1 and J is TRBJ1-1; D remains ambiguous. The V gene lost 4 bases and the J gene lost 7 bases, with 7 bases spanning the gap. CDR1 is MGHRA and CDR2 is YSYEKL in the germline V gene. The length of the CDR3 is 11 residues.

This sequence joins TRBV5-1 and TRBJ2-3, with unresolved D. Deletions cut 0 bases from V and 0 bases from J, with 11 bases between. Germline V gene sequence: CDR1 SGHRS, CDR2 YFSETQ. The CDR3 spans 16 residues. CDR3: CASSLGFSASTDTQYF. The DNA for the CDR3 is TGCGCCAGCAGCTTGGGATTCTCGGCTAGCACAGATACGCAGTATTTT.

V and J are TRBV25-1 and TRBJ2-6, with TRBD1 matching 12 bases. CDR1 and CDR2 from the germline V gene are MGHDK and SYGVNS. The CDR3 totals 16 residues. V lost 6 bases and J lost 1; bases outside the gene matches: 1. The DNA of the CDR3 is TGTGCCAGCAGGGGACAGGGGGCGTCTGGGGCCAACGTCCTGACTTTC. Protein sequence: CASRGQGASGANVLTF.

CDR3 coding DNA: TGTGCCAGCAGCTTACTATCGGGACAGCCCAAAAACATTCAGTACTTC. This codes for CASSLLSGQPKNIQYF. The rearrangement uses TRBV7-2 and TRBJ2-4, with 7 bases lining up with TRBD1. Germline V gene lookup returns CDR1 SGHTA and CDR2 FQGNSA. The trim removed 2 bases at V and 2 bases at J, leaving 6 bases unmatched. The CDR3 loop spans 16 amino acids.

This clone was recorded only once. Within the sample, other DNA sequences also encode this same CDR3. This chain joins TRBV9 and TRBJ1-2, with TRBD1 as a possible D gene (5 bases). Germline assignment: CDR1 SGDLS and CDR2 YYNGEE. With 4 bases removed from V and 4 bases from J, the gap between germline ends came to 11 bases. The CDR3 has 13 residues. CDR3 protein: CASSPRGSYGYTF. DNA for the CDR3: TGTGCCAGCAGCCCCCGGGGCTCCTATGGCTACACCTTC. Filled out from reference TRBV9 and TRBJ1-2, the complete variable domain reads DSGVTQTPKHLITATGQRVTLRCSPRSGDLSVYWYQQSLDQGLQFLIQYYNGEERAKGNILERFSAQQFPDLHSELNLSSLELGDSALYFCASSPRGSYGYTFGSGTRLTVV.

The CDR3 protein is CATSWGGDTGELFF. In nucleotides, the CDR3 is TGTGCCACCAGTTGGGGGGGGGACACCGGGGAGCTGTTTTTT. V usage is TRBV24-1 and J usage is TRBJ2-2; 7 positions match TRBD2. V gave up 6 bases and J gave up 3 bases; unmatched junction bases: 3. Germline CDR1 KGHDR, CDR2 SFDVKD. The CDR3 has 14 residues.

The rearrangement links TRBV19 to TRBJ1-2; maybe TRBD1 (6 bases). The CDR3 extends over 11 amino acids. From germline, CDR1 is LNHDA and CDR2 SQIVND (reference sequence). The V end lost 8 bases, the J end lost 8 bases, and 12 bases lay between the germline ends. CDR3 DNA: TGTGCCAGTCACAGGGATGGCGGCTACACCTTC. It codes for CASHRDGGYTF.

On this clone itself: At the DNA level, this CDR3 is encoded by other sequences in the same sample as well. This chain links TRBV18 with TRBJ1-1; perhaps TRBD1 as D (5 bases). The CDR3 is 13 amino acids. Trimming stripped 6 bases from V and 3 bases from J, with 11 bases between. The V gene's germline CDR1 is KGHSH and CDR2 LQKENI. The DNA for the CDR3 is TGTGCCAGCTCCCAGGGTCGTGACACTGAAGCTTTCTTT. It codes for CASSQGRDTEAFF.

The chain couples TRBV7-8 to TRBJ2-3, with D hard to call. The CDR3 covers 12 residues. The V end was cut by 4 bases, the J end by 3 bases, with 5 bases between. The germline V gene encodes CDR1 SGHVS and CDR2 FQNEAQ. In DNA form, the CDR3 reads TGTGCCAGCAGCTCCGAGACAGATACGCAGTATTTT. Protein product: CASSSETDTQYF. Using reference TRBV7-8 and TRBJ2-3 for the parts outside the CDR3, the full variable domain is GAGVSQSPRYKVAKRGQDVALRCDPISGHVSLFWYQQALGQGPEFLTYFQNEAQLDKSGLPSDRFFAERPEGSVSTLKIQRTQQEDSAVYLCASSSETDTQYFGPGTRLTVL.

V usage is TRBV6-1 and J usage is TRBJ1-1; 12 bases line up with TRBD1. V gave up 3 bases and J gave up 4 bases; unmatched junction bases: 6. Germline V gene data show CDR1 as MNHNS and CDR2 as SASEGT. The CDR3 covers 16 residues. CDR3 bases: TGTGCCAGCAGTGAGACGGGACAGGGGGCTGTCACTGAAGCTTTCTTT. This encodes CASSETGQGAVTEAFF.

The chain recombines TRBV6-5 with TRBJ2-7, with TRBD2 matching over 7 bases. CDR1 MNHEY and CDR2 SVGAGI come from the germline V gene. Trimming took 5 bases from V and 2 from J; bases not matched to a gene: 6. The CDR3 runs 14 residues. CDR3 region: CASSIRGLPYEQYF. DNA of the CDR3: TGTGCCAGCAGTATACGGGGACTACCCTACGAGCAGTACTTC.

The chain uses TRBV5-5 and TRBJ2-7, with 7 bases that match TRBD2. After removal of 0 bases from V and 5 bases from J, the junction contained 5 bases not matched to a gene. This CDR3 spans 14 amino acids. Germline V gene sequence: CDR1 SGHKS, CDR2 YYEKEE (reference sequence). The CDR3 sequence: CASSLAARGNEQYF. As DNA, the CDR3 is TGTGCCAGCAGCTTGGCCGCGCGGGGGAACGAGCAGTACTTC.

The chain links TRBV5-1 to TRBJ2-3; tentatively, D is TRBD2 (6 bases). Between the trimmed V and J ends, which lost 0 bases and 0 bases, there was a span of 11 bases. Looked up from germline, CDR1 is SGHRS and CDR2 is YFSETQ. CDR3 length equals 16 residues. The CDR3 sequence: CASSLVAAASTDTQYF. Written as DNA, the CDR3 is TGCGCCAGCAGCTTGGTAGCGGCCGCTAGCACAGATACGCAGTATTTT.

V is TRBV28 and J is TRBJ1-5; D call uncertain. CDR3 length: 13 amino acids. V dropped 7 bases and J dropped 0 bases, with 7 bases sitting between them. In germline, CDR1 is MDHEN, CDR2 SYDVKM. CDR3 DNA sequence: TGTGCCAGCATGGGATATAGCAATCAGCCCCAGCATTTT. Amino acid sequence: CASMGYSNQPQHF.

The CDR3 DNA sequence: TGTGCCAGCAGTCCCCCGACCTTCAATCAGCCCCAGCATTTT. This sequence encodes CASSPPTFNQPQHF. The chain employs TRBV28 and TRBJ1-5, with D unresolved. Looked up from germline, CDR1 is MDHEN and CDR2 is SYDVKM. The CDR3 length is 14 residues. Trimming removed 5 bases from V and 3 bases from J, with 11 bases in between.